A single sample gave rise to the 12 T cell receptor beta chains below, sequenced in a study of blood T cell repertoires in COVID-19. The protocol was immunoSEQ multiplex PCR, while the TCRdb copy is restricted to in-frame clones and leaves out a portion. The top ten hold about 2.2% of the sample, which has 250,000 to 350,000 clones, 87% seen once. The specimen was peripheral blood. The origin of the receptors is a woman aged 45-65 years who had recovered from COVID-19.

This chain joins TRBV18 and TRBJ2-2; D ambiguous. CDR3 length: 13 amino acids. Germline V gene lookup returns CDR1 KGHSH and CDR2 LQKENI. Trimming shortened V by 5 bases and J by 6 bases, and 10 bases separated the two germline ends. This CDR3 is CASSAEVAGELFF. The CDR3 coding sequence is TGTGCCAGCTCAGCAGAGGTGGCCGGGGAGCTGTTTTTT.

The CDR3 DNA reads as TGTGCCAGCAGCCCCCGACCTCGGGGAAACACTGAAGCTTTCTTT. It specifies CASSPRPRGNTEAFF. The genes are TRBV5-5 and TRBJ1-1; no firm D call. V was clipped by 4 bases and J by 2 bases, with 15 bases between them. Germline lookup yields CDR1 SGHKS and CDR2 YYEKEE (reference sequence). This CDR3 comprises 15 residues.

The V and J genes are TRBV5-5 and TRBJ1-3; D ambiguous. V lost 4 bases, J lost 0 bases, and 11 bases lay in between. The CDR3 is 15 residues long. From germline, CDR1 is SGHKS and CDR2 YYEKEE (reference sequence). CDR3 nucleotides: TGTGCCAGCAGCGACGACAAAAACTCTGGAAACACCATATATTTT. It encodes CASSDDKNSGNTIYF.

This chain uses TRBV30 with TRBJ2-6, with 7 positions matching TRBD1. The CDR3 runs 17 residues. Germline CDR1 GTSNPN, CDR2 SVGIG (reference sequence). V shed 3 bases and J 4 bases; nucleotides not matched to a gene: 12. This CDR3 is CAWRYDRVGAGANVLTF. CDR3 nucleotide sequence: TGTGCCTGGAGGTACGACAGGGTCGGGGCCGGGGCCAACGTCCTGACTTTC. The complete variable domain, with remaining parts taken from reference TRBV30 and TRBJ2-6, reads SQTIHQWPATLVQPVGSPLSLECTVEGTSNPNLYWYRQAAGRGLQLLFYSVGIGQISSEVPQNLSASRPQDRQFILSSKKLLLSDSGFYLCAWRYDRVGAGANVLTFGAGSRLTVL.

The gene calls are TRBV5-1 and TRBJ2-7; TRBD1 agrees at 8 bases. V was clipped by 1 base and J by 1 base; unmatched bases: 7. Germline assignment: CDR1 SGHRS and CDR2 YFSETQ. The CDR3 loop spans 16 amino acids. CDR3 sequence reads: CASSLSGTGPSYEQYF. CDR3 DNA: TGCGCCAGCAGCTTGTCCGGGACAGGACCATCCTACGAGCAGTACTTC.

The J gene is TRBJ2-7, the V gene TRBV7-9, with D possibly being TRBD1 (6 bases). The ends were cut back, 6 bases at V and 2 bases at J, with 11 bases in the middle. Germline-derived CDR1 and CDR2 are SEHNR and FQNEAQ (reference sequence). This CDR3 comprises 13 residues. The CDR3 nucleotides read TGTGCCAGCAGTCGACAGGAGGCCTACGAGCAGTACTTC. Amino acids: CASSRQEAYEQYF.

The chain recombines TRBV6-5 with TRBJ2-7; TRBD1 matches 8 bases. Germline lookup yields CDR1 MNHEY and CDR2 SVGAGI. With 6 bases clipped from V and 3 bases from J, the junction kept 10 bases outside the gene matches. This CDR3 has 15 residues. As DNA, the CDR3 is TGTGCCAGCAGCCCAGGGACAGGCCCGATCTACGAGCAGTACTTC. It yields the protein CASSPGTGPIYEQYF.

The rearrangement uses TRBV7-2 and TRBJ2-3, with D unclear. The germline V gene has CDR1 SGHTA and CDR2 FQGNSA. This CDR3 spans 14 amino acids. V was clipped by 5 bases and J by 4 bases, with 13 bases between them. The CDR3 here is CASSLDPGSDTQYF. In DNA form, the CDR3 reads TGTGCCAGCAGCCTAGACCCAGGTTCAGATACGCAGTATTTT.

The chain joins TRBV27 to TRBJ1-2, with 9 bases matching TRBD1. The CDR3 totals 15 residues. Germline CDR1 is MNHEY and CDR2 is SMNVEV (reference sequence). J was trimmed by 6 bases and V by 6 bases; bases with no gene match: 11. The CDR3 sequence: CASSPSNRGRNGYTF. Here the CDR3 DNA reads TGTGCCAGCAGCCCCTCAAACAGGGGGCGGAATGGCTACACCTTC.

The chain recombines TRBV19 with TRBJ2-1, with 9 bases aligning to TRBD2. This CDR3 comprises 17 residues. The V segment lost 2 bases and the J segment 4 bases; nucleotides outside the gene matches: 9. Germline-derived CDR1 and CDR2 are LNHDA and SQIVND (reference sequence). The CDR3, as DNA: TGTGCCAGTAGTATAAGAGGGCTAGCGGGGCGGTACAATGAGCAGTTCTTC. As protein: CASSIRGLAGRYNEQFF.

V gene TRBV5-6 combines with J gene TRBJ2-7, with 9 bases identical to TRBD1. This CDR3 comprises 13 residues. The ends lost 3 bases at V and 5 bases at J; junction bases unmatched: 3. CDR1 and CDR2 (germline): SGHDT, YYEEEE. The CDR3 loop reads CASSSRDRDEQYF. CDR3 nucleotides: TGTGCCAGCAGCTCCCGGGACAGGGACGAGCAGTACTTC. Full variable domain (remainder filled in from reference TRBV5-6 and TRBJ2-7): DAGVTQSPTHLIKTRGQQVTLRCSPKSGHDTVSWYQQALGQGPQFIFQYYEEEERQRGNFPDRFSGHQFPNYSSELNVNALLLGDSALYLCASSSRDRDEQYFGPGTRLTVT.

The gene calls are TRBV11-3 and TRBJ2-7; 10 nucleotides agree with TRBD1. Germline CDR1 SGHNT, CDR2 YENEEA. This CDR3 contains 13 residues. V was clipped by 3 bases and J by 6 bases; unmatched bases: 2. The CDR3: CASSLGQGFEQYF. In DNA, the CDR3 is TGTGCCAGCAGCTTGGGACAGGGGTTCGAGCAGTACTTC. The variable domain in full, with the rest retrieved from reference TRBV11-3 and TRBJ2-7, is EAGVVQSPRYKIIEKKQPVAFWCNPISGHNTLYWYLQNLGQGPELLIRYENEEAVDDSQLPKDRFSAERLKGVDSTLKIQPAELGDSAVYLCASSLGQGFEQYFGPGTRLTVT.